One and the same sample provided the 15 T cell receptor beta chains below, sequenced in a study of CD8 T cells in ankylosing spondylitis (dated by TCRdb to the late 2010s). The library was made by 5' RACE. TCRdb records Illumina HiSeq 2500 as the sequencer. TCRdb took the public reads, trimmed them with fastp at Q25, ran MiXCR for clone calling and kept in-frame beta chains. Entries are consolidated by CDR3 protein sequence, retaining the most common genes and DNA. The sample table lists 200,000 to 300,000 distinct CDR3 sequences, around 9.1% of them with a count of one. The top ten hold under 7.5% of the sample. Material: blood, either unsorted or a sorted T cell fraction (not recorded which). The origin of the receptors is a male donor with ankylosing spondylitis or in good health (not recorded which).

This clonotype came up many times. V is TRBV11-3 and J is TRBJ2-5; 7 nucleotides agree with TRBD2. CDR3 length: 15 amino acids. V was pared by 1 base and J by 5 bases, with 7 bases of the junction left unmatched. The V gene's germline CDR1 is SGHNT and CDR2 YENEEA. The CDR3 protein is CASSLGLAEGETQYF. Written as DNA, the CDR3 is TGTGCCAGCAGCTTAGGCCTAGCGGAGGGGGAGACCCAGTACTTC.

This clonotype was counted ten times or more. This sequence joins TRBV18 and TRBJ2-2; TRBD2 aligns across 7 bases. CDR1 and CDR2 from the germline V gene are KGHSH and LQKENI. This CDR3 comprises 15 residues. Trimming took 0 bases from V and 10 from J; bases not matched to a gene: 8. CDR3 region: CASSPPTSERVELFF. Here the CDR3 DNA reads TGTGCCAGCTCACCACCCACTAGCGAGCGAGTGGAGCTGTTTTTT.

This clonotype was detected many times. V and J are TRBV4-3 and TRBJ2-1; D gene ambiguous. Germline V lookup: CDR1 LGHNA, CDR2 YSLEER. V dropped 0 bases and J dropped 3 bases, with 3 bases sitting between them. The CDR3 totals 13 residues. CDR3 sequence: CASSQDSYNEQFF. The CDR3, as DNA: TGCGCCAGCAGCCAAGATAGCTACAATGAGCAGTTCTTC.

This clonotype has a count of ten or more. The CDR3 bases are TGTGCCAGCAGCCAAGGCTCCCTCCCGGCTAGCGCCCCGTTTACGCAGTATTTT. It specifies CASSQGSLPASAPFTQYF. The chain couples TRBV14 to TRBJ2-3; a weak D match, TRBD2 (6 bases). V shed 1 base and J shed 8 bases, with 25 bases lying between them. The V gene's germline CDR1 is SGHDN and CDR2 FVKESK. The CDR3 has 18 amino acids. Full variable domain (outside the CDR3, taken from reference TRBV14 and TRBJ2-3): EAGVTQFPSHSVIEKGQTVTLRCDPISGHDNLYWYRRVMGKEIKFLLHFVKESKQDESGMPNNRFLAERTGGTYSTLKVQPAELEDSGVYFCASSQGSLPASAPFTQYFGPGTRLTVL.

In its sample, this clonotype was seen many times. The CDR3, as DNA: TGTGCCAGCAGCCCCGGGGCCTTGAACACTGAAGCTTTCTTT. Protein product: CASSPGALNTEAFF. The chain combines TRBV6-2 or TRBV6-3 with TRBJ1-1; D possibly corresponds to TRBD1 (5 bases). V shed 6 bases and J shed 0 bases, with 11 bases lying between them. The CDR3 spans 14 residues. CDR1 and CDR2 from the germline V gene are MNHEY and SVGEGT.

This clonotype was detected many times. The chain links TRBV29-1 to TRBJ2-1; possible D gene TRBD2, 5 bases. Germline V CDR1 and CDR2: SQVTM, ANQGSEA. The V gene lost 4 bases and the J gene lost 1 base, with 14 bases spanning the gap. This CDR3 is built from 15 residues. The CDR3 nucleotides are TGCAGCGTTGTTAAAGAAGACTATTCCTACAATGAGCAGTTCTTC. This sequence encodes CSVVKEDYSYNEQFF.

This clonotype was seen many times. The chain employs TRBV20-1 and TRBJ2-1, with TRBD2 identical over 9 bases. J gave up 2 bases and V 0 bases, and 8 bases lay outside the gene matches. The CDR3 spans 17 residues. The germline gives CDR1 DFQATT, CDR2 SNEGSKA (reference sequence). The CDR3 DNA reads as TGCAGTGCTAGAGAGAGAGGACTAGCGAGCCCCTACAATGAGCAGTTCTTC. Translation gives CSARERGLASPYNEQFF.

This clonotype was seen at least ten times. This chain uses TRBV12-3 or TRBV12-4 with TRBJ1-4; D unresolved. The CDR3 is made up of 12 amino acids. V lost 4 bases and J 3 bases, leaving 3 bases between the germline ends. CDR3 sequence (DNA): TGTGCCAGCAGTTGGGCTAATGAAAAACTGTTTTTT. It is translated as CASSWANEKLFF.

This clonotype was counted ten times or more. This rearrangement joins TRBV5-6 to TRBJ2-7, with D possibly matching TRBD1 (6 bases). Germline CDR1 SGHDT, CDR2 YYEEEE. V was trimmed by 7 bases and J by 2 bases, leaving 10 bases between them. The CDR3 extends over 12 amino acids. The CDR3 sequence: CASHRDPYEQYF. The DNA of the CDR3 is TGTGCCAGCCACAGGGACCCCTACGAGCAGTACTTC. The whole variable domain, remainder taken from reference TRBV5-6 and TRBJ2-7, is DAGVTQSPTHLIKTRGQQVTLRCSPKSGHDTVSWYQQALGQGPQFIFQYYEEEERQRGNFPDRFSGHQFPNYSSELNVNALLLGDSALYLCASHRDPYEQYFGPGTRLTVT.

This clonotype was found many times. This chain connects TRBV5-1 to TRBJ2-7, with a weak D call TRBD1 (6 bases). The CDR3 is made up of 15 amino acids. From germline, CDR1 is SGHRS and CDR2 YFSETQ. Trimming shortened V by 4 bases and J by 3 bases, and 17 bases separated the two germline ends. CDR3 nucleotides: TGCGCCAGCAGCATGCCACAGGGCAGGGTCTACGAGCAGTACTTC. Translating it yields CASSMPQGRVYEQYF.

This clonotype was seen repeatedly, ten times or more. The V gene is TRBV3-1, the J gene TRBJ1-1, with 7 bases fitting TRBD1. From germline, CDR1 is LGHDT and CDR2 YNNKEL (reference sequence). The CDR3 is 14 amino acids. V dropped 1 base and J dropped 5; count of bases not matched to a gene: 4. CDR3 in DNA: TGTGCCAGCAGCCAAGCAGGGGGTGGTACTGAAGCTTTCTTT. It codes for CASSQAGGGTEAFF. Supplemented by reference TRBV3-1 and TRBJ1-1, the full variable domain reads DTAVSQTPKYLVTQMGNDKSIKCEQNLGHDTMYWYKQDSKKFLKIMFSYNNKELIINETVPNRFSPKSPDKAHLNLHINSLELGDSAVYFCASSQAGGGTEAFFGQGTRLTVV.

This chain joins TRBV20-1 and TRBJ2-3, with 9 bases that match TRBD2. Germline V gives CDR1 DFQATT, CDR2 SNEGSKA (reference sequence). Trimming removed 1 base from V and 2 bases from J; junction bases left unmatched: 4. The CDR3 consists of 15 residues. The CDR3 region is CSARASGDPTDTQYF. In DNA form, the CDR3 reads TGCAGTGCTAGAGCTAGCGGGGACCCCACAGATACGCAGTATTTT.

There are a few counts of this clonotype. This chain connects TRBV3-1 to TRBJ2-1; D possibly uses TRBD1 or TRBD2 (6 bases each). Per the germline V gene, CDR1 is LGHDT and CDR2 is YNNKEL (reference sequence). V gave up 4 bases and J gave up 8 bases, with 15 bases separating them. This CDR3 has 14 residues. CDR3 coding DNA: TGTGCCAGCAGCCTCTCACCGGGGGCACATGAGCAGTTCTTC. Its translation: CASSLSPGAHEQFF.

The rearrangement uses TRBV27 and TRBJ2-1, with TRBD2 matching over 12 bases. Germline values: CDR1 MNHEY, CDR2 SMNVEV (reference sequence). Losses at the gene ends were 1 base for V and 0 bases for J; bases not matched to a gene: 13. This CDR3 is 21 amino acids long. The CDR3 here is CASSLFWSSGGAPASYNEQFF. The CDR3 nucleotides read TGTGCCAGCAGTTTATTTTGGTCTAGCGGGGGGGCTCCGGCCTCCTACAATGAGCAGTTCTTC.

Many counts were recorded for this clonotype. The CDR3 DNA reads as TGTGCCAGCAGCTCCGCTGGACAGGGGATCTATGGCTACACCTTC. Amino acid sequence: CASSSAGQGIYGYTF. The chain combines TRBV7-9 with TRBJ1-2; 9 bases are shared with TRBD1. Germline V gene sequence: CDR1 SEHNR, CDR2 FQNEAQ (reference sequence). CDR3 size: 15 residues. V trimming: 4 bases; J trimming: 4 bases; junction bases outside the gene matches: 7.